This is a list of T cell receptor beta chains from one sample in a study of cytomegalovirus exposure and HLA in healthy donors. Repertoires were generated with immunoSEQ multiplex PCR, while TCRdb's copy carries only in-frame clones and drops some. The sample yields roughly 130,000 clones, around 67% seen once. The material sequenced was PBMCs. The receptors were gathered from a middle-aged woman in good health and CMV-seropositive. CDR3s include the opening cysteine and the closing phenylalanine or tryptophan. Fields, in order: J gene, V gene, CDR3 protein.

TRBJ1-2 TRBV19 CASSLRGAGGYTF
NA TRBV28 CASSLRDGQVYEQYF
TRBJ1-1 TRBV9 CASSGQGNVGTEAFF
TRBJ1-1 TRBV5-5 CASSLSLADTEAFF
TRBJ1-4 TRBV5-1 CASSNPRDRGRGLTNEKLFF
TRBJ1-2 TRBV28 CASSHGAGQRNYGYTF
TRBJ2-3 TRBV7-9 CASSPRGLSTDTQYF
TRBJ1-1 TRBV6-4 CASSDSPSTEAFF
TRBJ2-2 TRBV5-1 CASSSDSNTGELFF
TRBJ2-4 TRBV2 CASSDLLAGTKNIQYF
TRBJ1-1 TRBV25-1 CASRTRGLNTEAFF
TRBJ2-5 TRBV25-1 CASSASFVSGTGGGTQYF
TRBJ1-2 TRBV2 CASSVQGSIYGYTF
TRBJ1-2 TRBV29-1 CSVVRSPGQTLGYTF
TRBJ1-1 TRBV11-3 CASSRGGTANTEAFF
TRBJ2-2 TRBV7-2 CASSRPTGVGTGELFF
TRBJ1-2 TRBV5-1 CASSPEIQGILHGYTF
TRBJ2-7 TRBV5-1 CASSLAQQGSYEQYF
TRBJ1-2 TRBV19 CASTRDRGYGYTF
TRBJ2-7 TRBV4-2 CASSPEGGGSYEQYF
TRBJ1-6 TRBV5-6 CASSFRQGASPLHF
TRBJ1-3 TRBV28 CASSLQGNTIYF
TRBJ2-4 TRBV6-1 CATSRSVLAKNIQYF
TRBJ1-3 TRBV4-1 CASSRTPGVGNTIYF
TRBJ2-1 TRBV4-3 CASSQSSGGAGEQFF
TRBJ1-6 TRBV4-2 CASSRTEPSSPLHF
TRBJ1-2 TRBV25-1 CASSETGNYGYTF
TRBJ1-4 TRBV7-9 CASSLPGQGNEKLFF
TRBJ2-3 TRBV29-1 CSIGTGGNTDTQYF
TRBJ1-1 TRBV5-4 CASSLGQGLNTEAFF
TRBJ1-6 TRBV5-1 CASSQGQGGSSPLHF
TRBJ2-5 TRBV5-1 CASSTSRTGKETQYF
TRBJ1-2 TRBV30 CAWSVGQGNGYTF
TRBJ2-1 TRBV30 CAWSNFGRHSYNEQFF
TRBJ1-1 TRBV28 CASSLQVGNTEAFF
TRBJ1-2 TRBV29-1 CSYPKGTGEGYTF
TRBJ2-7 TRBV2 CASNRDKQFEQYF